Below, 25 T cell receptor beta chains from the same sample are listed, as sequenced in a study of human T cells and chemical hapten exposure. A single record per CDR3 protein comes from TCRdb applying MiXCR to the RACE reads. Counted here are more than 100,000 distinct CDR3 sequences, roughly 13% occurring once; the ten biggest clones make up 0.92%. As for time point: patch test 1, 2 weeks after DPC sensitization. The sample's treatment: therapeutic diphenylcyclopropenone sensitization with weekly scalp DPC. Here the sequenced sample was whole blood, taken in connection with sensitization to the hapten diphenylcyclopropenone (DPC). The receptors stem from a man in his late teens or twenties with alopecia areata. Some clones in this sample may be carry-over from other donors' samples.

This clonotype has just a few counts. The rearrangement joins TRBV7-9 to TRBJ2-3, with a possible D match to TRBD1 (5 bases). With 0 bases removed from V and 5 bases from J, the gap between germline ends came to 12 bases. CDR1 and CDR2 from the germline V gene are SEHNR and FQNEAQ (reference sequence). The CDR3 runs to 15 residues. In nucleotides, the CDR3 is TGTGCCAGCAGCTTAGCTGCCAGGGATGGAGATACGCAGTATTTT. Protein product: CASSLAARDGDTQYF. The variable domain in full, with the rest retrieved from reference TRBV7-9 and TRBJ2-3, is DTGVSQNPRHKITKRGQNVTFRCDPISEHNRLYWYRQTLGQGPEFLTYFQNEAQLEKSRLLSDRFSAERPKGSFSTLEIQRTEQGDSAMYLCASSLAARDGDTQYFGPGTRLTVL.

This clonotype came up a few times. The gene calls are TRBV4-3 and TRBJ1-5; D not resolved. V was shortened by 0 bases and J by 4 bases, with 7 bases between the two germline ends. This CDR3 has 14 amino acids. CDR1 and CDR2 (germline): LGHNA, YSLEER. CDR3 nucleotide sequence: TGCGCCAGCAGCCAAGATCAAAGAAATCAGCCCCAGCATTTT. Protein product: CASSQDQRNQPQHF.

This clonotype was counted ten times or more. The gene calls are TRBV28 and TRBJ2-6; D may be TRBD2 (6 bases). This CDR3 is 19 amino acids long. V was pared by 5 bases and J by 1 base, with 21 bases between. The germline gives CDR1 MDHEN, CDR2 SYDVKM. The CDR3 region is CASSLPRGGTVSGANVLTF. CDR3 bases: TGTGCCAGCAGTCTCCCTCGGGGAGGCACAGTGTCTGGGGCCAACGTCCTGACTTTC.

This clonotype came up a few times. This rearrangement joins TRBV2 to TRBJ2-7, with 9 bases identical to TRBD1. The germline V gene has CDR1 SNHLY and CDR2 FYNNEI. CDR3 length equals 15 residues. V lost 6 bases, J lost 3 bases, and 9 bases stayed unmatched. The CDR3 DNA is TGTGCCAGCAGAGCCGGGACAGGGTCTTACTACGAGCAGTACTTC. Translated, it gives CASRAGTGSYYEQYF.

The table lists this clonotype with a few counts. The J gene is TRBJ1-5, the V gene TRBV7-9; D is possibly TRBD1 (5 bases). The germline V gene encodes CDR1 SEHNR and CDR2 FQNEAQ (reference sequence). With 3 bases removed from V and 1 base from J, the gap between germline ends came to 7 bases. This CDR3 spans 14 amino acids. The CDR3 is CASSLWGSNQPQHF. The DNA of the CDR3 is TGTGCCAGCAGCTTGTGGGGGAGCAATCAGCCCCAGCATTTT. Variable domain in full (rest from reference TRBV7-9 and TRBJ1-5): DTGVSQNPRHKITKRGQNVTFRCDPISEHNRLYWYRQTLGQGPEFLTYFQNEAQLEKSRLLSDRFSAERPKGSFSTLEIQRTEQGDSAMYLCASSLWGSNQPQHFGDGTRLSIL.

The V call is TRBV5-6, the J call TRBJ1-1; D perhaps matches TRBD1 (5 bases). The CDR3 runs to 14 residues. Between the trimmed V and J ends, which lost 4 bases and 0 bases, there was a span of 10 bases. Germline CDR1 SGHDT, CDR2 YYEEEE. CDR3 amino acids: CASSGEGVNTEAFF. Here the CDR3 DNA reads TGTGCCAGCAGCGGAGAAGGGGTGAACACTGAAGCTTTCTTT. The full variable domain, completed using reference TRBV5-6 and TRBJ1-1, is DAGVTQSPTHLIKTRGQQVTLRCSPKSGHDTVSWYQQALGQGPQFIFQYYEEEERQRGNFPDRFSGHQFPNYSSELNVNALLLGDSALYLCASSGEGVNTEAFFGQGTRLTVV.

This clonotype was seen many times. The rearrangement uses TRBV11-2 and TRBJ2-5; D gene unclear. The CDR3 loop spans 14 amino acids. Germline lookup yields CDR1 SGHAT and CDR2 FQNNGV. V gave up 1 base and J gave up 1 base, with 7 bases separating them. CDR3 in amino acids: CASSLAWIQETQYF. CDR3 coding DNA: TGTGCCAGCAGCTTAGCGTGGATCCAAGAGACCCAGTACTTC.

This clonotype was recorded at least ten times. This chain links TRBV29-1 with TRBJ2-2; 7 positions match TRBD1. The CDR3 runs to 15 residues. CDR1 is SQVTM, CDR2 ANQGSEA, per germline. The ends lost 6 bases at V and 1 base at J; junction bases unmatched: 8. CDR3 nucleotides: TGCAGCGTCGCAGGGACAGTAGAGAACACCGGGGAGCTGTTTTTT. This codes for CSVAGTVENTGELFF.

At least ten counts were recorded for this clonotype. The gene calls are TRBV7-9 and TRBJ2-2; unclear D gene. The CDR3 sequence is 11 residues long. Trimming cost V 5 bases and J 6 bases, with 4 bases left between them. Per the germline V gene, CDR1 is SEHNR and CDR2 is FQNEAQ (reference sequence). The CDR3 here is CASSPPGELFF. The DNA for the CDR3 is TGTGCCAGCAGCCCCCCCGGGGAGCTGTTTTTT.

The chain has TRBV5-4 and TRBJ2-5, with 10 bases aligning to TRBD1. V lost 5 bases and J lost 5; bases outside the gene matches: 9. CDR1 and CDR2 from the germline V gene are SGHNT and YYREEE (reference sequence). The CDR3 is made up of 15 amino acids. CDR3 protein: CASSETGGDLETQYF. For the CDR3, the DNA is TGTGCCAGCAGTGAGACAGGGGGCGACTTGGAGACCCAGTACTTC.

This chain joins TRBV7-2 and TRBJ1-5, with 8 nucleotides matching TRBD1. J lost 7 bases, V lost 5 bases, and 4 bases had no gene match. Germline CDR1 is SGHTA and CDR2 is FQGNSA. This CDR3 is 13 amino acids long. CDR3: CASSDRGDQPQHF. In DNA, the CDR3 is TGTGCCAGCAGCGACAGGGGAGACCAGCCCCAGCATTTT.

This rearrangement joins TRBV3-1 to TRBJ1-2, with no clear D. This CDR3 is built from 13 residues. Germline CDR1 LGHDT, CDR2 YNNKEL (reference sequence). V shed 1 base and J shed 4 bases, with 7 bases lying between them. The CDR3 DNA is TGTGCCAGCAGCCAAGTCCGGGCCTATGGCTACACCTTC. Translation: CASSQVRAYGYTF.

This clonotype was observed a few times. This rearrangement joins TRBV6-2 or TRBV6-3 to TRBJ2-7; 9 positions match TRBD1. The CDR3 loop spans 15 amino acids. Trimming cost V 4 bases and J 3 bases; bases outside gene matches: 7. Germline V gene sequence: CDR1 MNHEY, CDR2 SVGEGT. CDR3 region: CASSSPDRGHYEQYV. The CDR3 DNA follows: TGTGCCAGCAGTTCCCCGGACAGGGGCCACTACGAGCAGTACGTC.

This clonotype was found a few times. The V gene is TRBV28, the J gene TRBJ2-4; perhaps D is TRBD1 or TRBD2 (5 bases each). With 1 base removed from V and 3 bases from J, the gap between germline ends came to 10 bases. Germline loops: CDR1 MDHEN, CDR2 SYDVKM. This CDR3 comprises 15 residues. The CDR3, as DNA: TGTGCCAGCAGTTTATTTGGGGGTGGCAAAAACATTCAGTACTTC. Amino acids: CASSLFGGGKNIQYF.

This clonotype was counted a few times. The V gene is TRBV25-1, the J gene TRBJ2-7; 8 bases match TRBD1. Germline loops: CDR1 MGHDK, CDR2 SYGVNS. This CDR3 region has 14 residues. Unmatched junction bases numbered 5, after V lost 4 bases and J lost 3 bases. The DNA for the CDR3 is TGTGCCAGCAGTGCCCAGGGGGCCCACTACGAGCAGTACTTC. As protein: CASSAQGAHYEQYF.

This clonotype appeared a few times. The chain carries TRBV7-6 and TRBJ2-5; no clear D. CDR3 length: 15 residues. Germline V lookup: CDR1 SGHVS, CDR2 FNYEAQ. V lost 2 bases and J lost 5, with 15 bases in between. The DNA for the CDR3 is TGTGCCAGCAGCTTACCCCCCTTGTCGGAGGAGACCCAGTACTTC. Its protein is CASSLPPLSEETQYF.

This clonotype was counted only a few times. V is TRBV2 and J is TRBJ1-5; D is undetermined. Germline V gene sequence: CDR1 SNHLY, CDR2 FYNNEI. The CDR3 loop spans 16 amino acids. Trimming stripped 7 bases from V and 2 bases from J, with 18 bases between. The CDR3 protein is CASNPEWEWGNQPQHF. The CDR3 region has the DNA TGTGCCAGCAACCCTGAGTGGGAGTGGGGCAATCAGCCCCAGCATTTT.

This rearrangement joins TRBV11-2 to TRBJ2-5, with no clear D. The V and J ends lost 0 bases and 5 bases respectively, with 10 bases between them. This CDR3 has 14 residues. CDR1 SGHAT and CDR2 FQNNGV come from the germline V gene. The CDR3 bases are TGTGCCAGCAGCTTAGAGTACAGTATGGAGACCCAGTACTTC. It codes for CASSLEYSMETQYF.

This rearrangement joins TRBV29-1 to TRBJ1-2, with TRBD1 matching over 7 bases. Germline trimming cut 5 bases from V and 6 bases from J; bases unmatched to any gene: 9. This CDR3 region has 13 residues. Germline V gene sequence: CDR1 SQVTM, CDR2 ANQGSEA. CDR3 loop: CSVSGGTVDGYTF. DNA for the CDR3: TGCAGCGTTTCAGGGGGGACAGTAGATGGCTACACCTTC.

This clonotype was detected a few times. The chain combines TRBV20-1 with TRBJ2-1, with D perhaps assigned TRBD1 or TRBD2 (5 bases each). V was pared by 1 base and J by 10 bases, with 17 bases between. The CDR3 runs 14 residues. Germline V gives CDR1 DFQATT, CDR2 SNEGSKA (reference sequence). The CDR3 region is CSARVPAGGREQFF. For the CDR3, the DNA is TGCAGTGCTAGAGTCCCAGCTGGGGGTAGGGAGCAGTTCTTC.

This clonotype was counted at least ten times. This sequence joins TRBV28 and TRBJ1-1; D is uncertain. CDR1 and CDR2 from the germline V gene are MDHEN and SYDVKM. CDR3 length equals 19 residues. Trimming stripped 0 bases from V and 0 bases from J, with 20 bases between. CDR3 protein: CASSLWPTRGSALNTEAFF. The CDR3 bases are TGTGCCAGCAGTTTATGGCCGACCAGAGGGTCGGCGTTGAACACTGAAGCTTTCTTT.

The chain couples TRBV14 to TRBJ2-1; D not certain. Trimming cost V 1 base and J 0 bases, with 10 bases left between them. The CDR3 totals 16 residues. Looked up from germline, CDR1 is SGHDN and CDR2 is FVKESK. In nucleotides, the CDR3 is TGTGCCAGCAGCCAAGCTGGAACGAGCTCCTACAATGAGCAGTTCTTC. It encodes CASSQAGTSSYNEQFF.

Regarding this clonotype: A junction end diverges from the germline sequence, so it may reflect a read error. Here the CDR3 reads CSANPKTGTYNSPLHF. In DNA form, the CDR3 reads TGCAGTGCTAACCCCAAGACAGGGACCTACAATTCACCCCTCCACTTT. The V and J genes are TRBV20-1 and TRBJ1-6, with TRBD1 identical over 7 bases. CDR3 length equals 16 residues. From germline, CDR1 is DFQATT and CDR2 SNEGSKA (reference sequence).

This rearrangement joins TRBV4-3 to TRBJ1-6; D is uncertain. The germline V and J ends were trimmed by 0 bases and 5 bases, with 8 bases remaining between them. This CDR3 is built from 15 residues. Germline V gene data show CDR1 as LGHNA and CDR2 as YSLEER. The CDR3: CASSQEGGDNSPLHF. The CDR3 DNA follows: TGCGCCAGCAGCCAAGAAGGCGGGGATAATTCACCCCTCCACTTT.

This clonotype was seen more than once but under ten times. In nucleotides, the CDR3 is TGTGCCAGCAGCCTTACACAGTATGGCTACACCTTC. It is translated as CASSLTQYGYTF. The chain uses TRBV3-1 and TRBJ1-2, with unresolved D. This CDR3 is 12 amino acids long. V was shortened by 4 bases and J by 5 bases, with 8 bases between the two germline ends. Germline CDR1 is LGHDT and CDR2 is YNNKEL (reference sequence).